These 21 T cell receptor beta chains were all obtained from the same sample, sequenced in a study of control samples from healthy donors and cancer patients. Sequencing used immunoSEQ multiplex PCR; TCRdb keeps in-frame clones, though not all of them. Of about 95,000 clones in the sample, approximately 93% were seen once. Sequenced material: blood. The receptor source for this set is a woman aged 25 to 39 in good health.

In this sample, this clone turned up a few times. The rearrangement links TRBV21-1 to TRBJ2-3; the D call in the table, TRBD2, was not verified against the DNA. TRBV21-1 is a pseudogene locus. The CDR3 runs 14 residues. CDR3 protein: CASLAEHSTDTQYF. CDR3 DNA sequence: TGTGCCAGCCTAGCGGAGCATAGCACAGATACGCAGTATTTT.

The sample holds a few counts of this clone. This rearrangement joins TRBV10-1 to TRBJ2-7, with D possibly called TRBD1 or TRBD2 (6 bases each). Trimming pared 6 bases from V and 3 bases from J, leaving 18 bases between. Germline V gene lookup returns CDR1 WNHNN and CDR2 SYGVQD (reference sequence). This CDR3 contains 15 residues. CDR3 region: CASSGPEGGFYEQYF. CDR3 in DNA: TGCGCCAGCAGCGGCCCGGAGGGGGGCTTCTACGAGCAGTACTTC.

The chain couples TRBV5-1 to TRBJ2-7; 8 nucleotides align to TRBD2. V lost 4 bases, J lost 2 bases, and 5 bases stayed unmatched. CDR1 is SGHRS, CDR2 YFSETQ, per germline. CDR3 size: 14 residues. The CDR3: CASSHLTSAYEQYF. The CDR3 DNA sequence: TGCGCCAGCAGCCATCTGACTAGCGCCTACGAGCAGTACTTC.

This rearrangement joins TRBV10-3 to TRBJ1-1; no definite D call. The V end lost 0 bases, the J end lost 4 bases, and 9 bases lay between the germline ends. The CDR3 is 14 residues long. Per germline, CDR1 ENHRY and CDR2 SYGVKD. The CDR3 DNA reads as TGTGCCATCAGTGAGTCGGCCCGGGGCACTGAAGCTTTCTTT. It codes for CAISESARGTEAFF.

This clone is a singleton in its sample. The chain carries TRBV6-6 and TRBJ1-2; 9 positions agree with TRBD1. Germline CDR1 reads MNHNY; CDR2 reads SVGAGI (reference sequence). V lost 5 bases, J lost 2 bases, and 6 bases stayed unmatched. The CDR3 has 15 amino acids. CDR3 amino acids: CASSIGTGKNYGYTF. As DNA, the CDR3 is TGTGCCAGCAGTATCGGGACAGGGAAAAACTATGGCTACACCTTC.

V and J are TRBV20-1 and TRBJ1-5, with D possibly being TRBD1 (5 bases). CDR3 length equals 16 residues. Germline-derived CDR1 and CDR2 are DFQATT and SNEGSKA (reference sequence). Trimming took 3 bases from V and 3 from J, leaving 18 bases between them. The CDR3 is CSASRQGRFNNQPQHF. In DNA, the CDR3 is TGCAGTGCTAGTAGGCAGGGACGATTTAACAATCAGCCCCAGCATTTT.

The chain combines TRBV7-8 with TRBJ1-5; 7 bases match TRBD1. CDR1 and CDR2 (germline): SGHVS, FQNEAQ. This CDR3 has 16 residues. Germline trimming cut 6 bases from V and 3 bases from J; bases unmatched to any gene: 11. CDR3 loop: CASSSWGTEVNQPQHF. DNA for the CDR3: TGTGCCAGCAGTAGCTGGGGGACAGAAGTCAATCAGCCCCAGCATTTT.

The chain uses TRBV2 and TRBJ2-1, with 8 nucleotides matching TRBD1. The ends lost 2 bases at V and 6 bases at J; junction bases unmatched: 12. CDR1 is SNHLY, CDR2 FYNNEI, per germline. The CDR3 is 17 amino acids. The CDR3 DNA sequence: TGTGCCAGCAGTGAAAAGAGGCCCCTGGACAGGGTCAATGAGCAGTTCTTC. Its protein product is CASSEKRPLDRVNEQFF.

This clone has only one observation. CDR3 protein: CASSQDGASGLLEQYF. CDR3 sequence (DNA): TGCGCCAGCAGCCAAGACGGGGCTAGCGGCCTCCTGGAGCAGTACTTC. The V and J genes are TRBV4-1 and TRBJ2-7, with TRBD2 identical over 7 bases. V shed 0 bases, J shed 7 bases, and the junction held 12 bases outside the gene matches. In germline, CDR1 is MGHRA, CDR2 YSYEKL. The CDR3 length is 16 residues.

V usage is TRBV5-6 and J usage is TRBJ1-6, with D possibly TRBD1 on 6 matching bases. This CDR3 has 11 amino acids. Germline V gives CDR1 SGHDT, CDR2 YYEEEE. V was shortened by 4 bases and J by 16 bases, with 12 bases between the two germline ends. CDR3 DNA sequence: TGTGCCAGCAGCGCGGACAGTGCTCTCCACTTT. Protein: CASSADSALHF.

The chain uses TRBV28 and TRBJ1-4; no firm D call. V lost 5 bases, J lost 7 bases, and 11 bases lay in between. The CDR3 covers 13 residues. Germline V gives CDR1 MDHEN, CDR2 SYDVKM. CDR3 coding DNA: TGTGCCAGCAGTCGAACTCGGAGTGAAAAACTGTTTTTT. Amino acids: CASSRTRSEKLFF.

This clone was found once. The chain carries TRBV7-9 and TRBJ2-7, with 7 bases aligning to TRBD2. V lost 5 bases, J lost 5 bases, and 6 bases stayed unmatched. Germline values: CDR1 SEHNR, CDR2 FQNEAQ (reference sequence). The CDR3 contains 13 residues. CDR3: CASSIRAGDEQYF. As DNA, the CDR3 is TGTGCCAGCAGCATCCGGGCGGGGGACGAGCAGTACTTC.

The chain employs TRBV12-3 or TRBV12-4 and TRBJ2-5; D gene uncertain. V was trimmed by 2 bases and J by 1 base, leaving 2 bases between them. The CDR3 is made up of 12 amino acids. The chain's CDR3 is CASSLSQETQYF. The CDR3 DNA sequence: TGTGCCAGCAGTTTATCCCAAGAGACCCAGTACTTC.

This clone was recorded once. The chain joins TRBV11-2 to TRBJ1-4; the D gene is possibly TRBD1 (5 bases). This CDR3 has 17 residues. Germline CDR1 and CDR2: SGHAT and FQNNGV. The V and J ends lost 4 bases and 8 bases respectively, with 23 bases between them. DNA of the CDR3: TGTGCCAGCAGCTGGCCTCAAGTATCGGGGGAAAGGGAAAAACTGTTTTTT. Translation gives CASSWPQVSGEREKLFF.

The genes are TRBV19 and TRBJ2-3; D may be TRBD1 (5 bases). The CDR3 has 15 residues. Trimming shortened V by 5 bases and J by 3 bases, and 15 bases separated the two germline ends. CDR1 and CDR2 (germline): LNHDA, SQIVND (reference sequence). The CDR3 reads CASSGSRVITDTQYF. CDR3 in DNA: TGTGCCAGTAGTGGTAGCAGGGTAATAACAGATACGCAGTATTTT.

This rearrangement joins TRBV19 to TRBJ1-1; 8 bases are shared with TRBD1. Germline trimming cut 4 bases from V and 3 bases from J; bases unmatched to any gene: 7. CDR3 length equals 15 residues. Germline loops: CDR1 LNHDA, CDR2 SQIVND (reference sequence). This chain's CDR3 is CASSRQGLRDTEAFF. CDR3 bases: TGTGCCAGTAGTAGACAGGGGTTAAGGGACACTGAAGCTTTCTTT.

CDR3 in DNA: TGCGCCAGCAGCTTGGGGCCGGGCACGATCTACGAGCAGTACTTC. Translation: CASSLGPGTIYEQYF. The V and J genes are TRBV5-1 and TRBJ2-7; D not resolved. V was pared by 0 bases and J by 3 bases, with 13 bases between. Germline-derived CDR1 and CDR2 are SGHRS and YFSETQ. The CDR3 covers 15 residues.

V is TRBV10-1 and J is TRBJ2-6; unclear D gene. Germline values: CDR1 WNHNN, CDR2 SYGVQD (reference sequence). The CDR3 totals 13 residues. The V and J ends lost 8 bases and 0 bases respectively, with 5 bases between them. In DNA form, the CDR3 reads TGCGCCAGCGGTTTCTCTGGGGCCAACGTCCTGACTTTC. Encoded protein: CASGFSGANVLTF.

A few counts support this clone. Other DNA sequences in this specimen translate into the identical CDR3. This rearrangement joins TRBV12-3 or TRBV12-4 to TRBJ2-1; D possibly corresponds to TRBD1 (5 bases). Trimming shortened V by 6 bases and J by 6 bases, and 9 bases separated the two germline ends. The CDR3 is 12 amino acids. CDR3 region: CASSQGTNEQFF. The CDR3 DNA reads as TGTGCCAGCAGCCAGGGTACCAATGAGCAGTTCTTC.

The V call is TRBV2, the J call TRBJ1-1, with TRBD1 matching over 7 bases. CDR3 length: 16 residues. Germline V gene sequence: CDR1 SNHLY, CDR2 FYNNEI. The V segment lost 0 bases and the J segment 0 bases; nucleotides outside the gene matches: 4. The CDR3 region has the DNA TGTGCCAGCAGTGAAGCGGGGACAGACATGAACACTGAAGCTTTCTTT. This translates into CASSEAGTDMNTEAFF.

The CDR3 region is CASSAGRVSDQPQHF. The CDR3 region has the DNA TGTGCCAGCAGCGCCGGTAGGGTTTCGGATCAGCCCCAGCATTTT. The genes are TRBV7-8 and TRBJ1-5; D not certain. Trimming took 5 bases from V and 5 from J, leaving 16 bases between them. The germline V gene encodes CDR1 SGHVS and CDR2 FQNEAQ. The CDR3 is 15 amino acids.